The rows below give T cell receptor beta chains drawn from one sample of a study of T cell changes during pregnancy in multiple sclerosis. Using immunoSEQ multiplex PCR, the repertoire was profiled, and TCRdb retains in-frame clones only, with some absent. The sample lists tens of thousands of clones; 70% to 90% were seen once. Sample: CD4+ T cells from peripheral blood mononuclear cells, taken in the first trimester of pregnancy. Every receptor here comes from a female donor in good health, enrolled as a control in a pregnancy study. Each CDR3 is given with its conserved first and last residue. The order of the fields is V gene, CDR3 length, D gene, clone size, CDR3 protein. The D gene is left open where the match is weak. Clone size is shown for a subset of rows, as once, few, many or a class of expanded clone.

TRBV7-2	13	NA	NA	CASRGGTDWGYTF
TRBV6-6	15	TRBD2	NA	CASSYVAGGLETQYF
TRBV5-1	17	NA	NA	CASSWDGRERRNTEAFF
TRBV20-1	11	NA	few	CSAPPKDTQYF
TRBV19	14	TRBD1	NA	CASSPRGKNTEAFF
TRBV5-5	14	NA	NA	CASSLVQGQGGYTF
TRBV28	16	TRBD1	NA	CASSSRQGRTEETQYF
TRBV5-1	16	TRBD1	NA	CASSLAAGTGSEKLFF
TRBV2	17	TRBD2	NA	CASSGGLAEVNTGELFF
TRBV5-1	16	NA	NA	CASSKGNPSGANVLTF
TRBV10-3	14	NA	once	CAISNRATNTEAFF
TRBV7-3	15	TRBD2	NA	CASSPEAAGGNEQFF
TRBV4-3	14	NA	NA	CASSQDHMNTEAFF
TRBV9	13	NA	NA	CASSVGGTYGYTF
TRBV7-2	15	NA	NA	CASSLETGRNTEAFF
TRBV5-6	11	NA	NA	CASSLASGYTF
TRBV5-1	14	TRBD2	NA	CASSLGREPYEQYF
TRBV18	16	NA	NA	CASSPQGSLSGNTIYF
TRBV5-1	16	TRBD1	NA	CASSFGTGGAGTEAFF
TRBV10-3	16	TRBD2	NA	CAISESVAGAPNEQFF
TRBV2	14	NA	once	CASSERYSSYEQYF
TRBV19	13	NA	medium-sized	CASSKGGVTEAFF